These 6 T cell receptor beta chains were sequenced from one sample in a study. The method was immunoSEQ multiplex PCR; TCRdb's version includes in-frame clones alone and lacks a portion of them. The sample contains 60,000 to 75,000 clones, 80% to 95% of which appear only once. The sequenced material came from PBMCs. These receptors all stem from a man in his forties with rheumatoid arthritis.

As regards this clone: Mismatch with germline at one junction end may stem from a read error. J is TRBJ1-4 and V is TRBV24-1; D gene ambiguous. Germline V gene sequence: CDR1 KGHDR, CDR2 SFDVKD. The CDR3 spans 15 residues. CDR3 residues: CATSDRTGPNEKLFF. The CDR3 DNA follows: TGTGCCACCAGTGACCGGACGGGCCCTAACGAAAAACTGTTTTTT.

This CDR3 is CASTRLAGPYNEQFF. CDR3 sequence (DNA): TGCGCCAGCACCCGCCTAGCGGGACCCTACAATGAGCAGTTCTTC. The chain employs TRBV5-1 and TRBJ2-1; TRBD2 matches at 9 bases. Germline V lookup: CDR1 SGHRS, CDR2 YFSETQ. CDR3 length: 15 residues. With V trimmed by 6 bases and J by 2 bases, 6 bases remained unmatched.

The rearrangement joins TRBV5-1 to TRBJ2-1, with 9 nucleotides matching TRBD2. Germline CDR1 reads SGHRS; CDR2 reads YFSETQ. After removal of 3 bases from V and 12 bases from J, the junction contained 16 bases not matched to a gene. This CDR3 has 16 residues. CDR3: CASSSQAGGTMKGQFF. The CDR3 DNA sequence: TGCGCCAGCAGCTCGCAAGCGGGAGGTACAATGAAGGGGCAGTTCTTC.

The V call is TRBV7-9, the J call TRBJ2-1; the match to TRBD2 covers 13 bases. J gave up 6 bases and V 3 bases, and 14 bases lay outside the gene matches. The length of the CDR3 is 19 residues. Germline values: CDR1 SEHNR, CDR2 FQNEAQ (reference sequence). For the CDR3, the DNA is TGTGCCAGCAGCTTCGCAGACACGGGACTAGCGGGGTTTCGCAATGAGCAGTTCTTC. It yields the protein CASSFADTGLAGFRNEQFF.

The chain uses TRBV11-3 and TRBJ2-1; 8 bases agree with TRBD1. Unmatched junction bases numbered 7, after V lost 4 bases and J lost 5 bases. Germline assignment: CDR1 SGHNT and CDR2 YENEEA. The CDR3 runs 15 residues. The chain's CDR3 is CASSSRGQGNNEQFF. DNA for the CDR3: TGTGCCAGCAGCTCCCGAGGACAGGGAAACAATGAGCAGTTCTTC.

The CDR3 DNA is TGTGCCTGGAGTGGGGACAGGGGGACCTACAATGAGCAGTTCTTC. As protein: CAWSGDRGTYNEQFF. The rearrangement joins TRBV30 to TRBJ2-1, with 11 bases aligning to TRBD1. Losses at the gene ends were 1 base for V and 2 bases for J; bases not matched to a gene: 1. The CDR3 consists of 15 residues. CDR1 is GTSNPN and CDR2 is SVGIG in the germline V gene (reference sequence).